The text below deals with one TCR beta chain. Its antigen is still unknown. CDR3 length: 13 amino acids. The germline V gene has CDR1 MNHNY and CDR2 SVGAGI (reference sequence). This sample was taken from a study of siplizumab effects on memory and regulatory T cells. Points from the study as a whole: Both greater diversity than memory cells and a major contribution to the alloresponse seemed to characterize naive T cells. Fewer alloreactive sequences mapped to unstimulated CD4+ memory cells under siplizumab.

Profiling relied on immunoSEQ multiplex PCR, and the TCRdb table lists in-frame clones only, not all of them. The top ten clones hold roughly 0.15% of a sample with over 95,000 clones, around 93% of them seen once. The receptor was isolated from a human donor in good health. The chain employs TRBV6-6 and TRBJ2-4, with D maybe TRBD1 (6 bases). What was sequenced was non-Treg CD4+ T cells sorted from blood. The CDR3 reads CAARQGSGNIQYF. The DNA of the CDR3 is TGTGCAGCACGGCAGGGGTCAGGAAACATTCAGTACTTC.